These T cell receptor beta chains were read from a single sample in a study of CD8 T cells in ankylosing spondylitis. TCRdb analysed the 5' RACE reads with MiXCR anew, one entry per CDR3 protein. The data hold just over 150,000 distinct CDR3 sequences, with around 16% observed a single time. Sequencing used blood, either unsorted or a sorted T cell fraction (not recorded which). The receptors were sampled from a male donor with ankylosing spondylitis or in good health (not recorded which). Each CDR3 is given with its conserved first and last residue. Each record gives: V gene, CDR3 protein.

>TRBV12-3/TRBV12-4
CASTLAGGRTGELFF
>TRBV3-1
CASSQAGAIEQYF
>TRBV28
CASSWAGQETQYF
>TRBV20-1
CSAYRGATEAFF
>TRBV5-1
CASSSQTGQGVYF
>TRBV4-1
CASSQEGGQATEAFF
>TRBV5-1
CASRSRPGIGNNEQFF
>TRBV12-3/TRBV12-4
CASQSQGASYEQYF
>TRBV5-1
CASSLIPGDPVDYEQYF
>TRBV20-1
CSARDEGLAGGSYNEQFF
>TRBV29-1
CSVEDSWVREQYF
>TRBV5-5
CASSLVPTSGAYF
>TRBV5-6
CASSTWLETQYF
>TRBV5-1
CASSLGDSGNTIYF
>TRBV29-1
CSGLTTGTSLNNEQFF
>TRBV28
CASSLAVATNEKLFF
>TRBV4-1
CASSHPLNRAGDTQYF
>TRBV4-1
CASSHYGWQGEAFF
>TRBV10-2
CASSFFSTDTQYF
>TRBV5-1
CASSLPFGELFF
>TRBV29-1
CSVAVQGGEAFF
>TRBV11-2
CASSELARGRADTQYF
>TRBV28
CASSGSDKDKETQYF